This T cell receptor (beta chain) was captured in a study of T cell repertoires in cytomegalovirus infection. Findings of the study overall: Ex vivo responses were dominated by HLA-C-restricted CMV-specific TCR beta clonotypes. Summed frequency of shared TCR beta families picked out CMV carriers who also had the relevant HLA.

Regarding this clonotype: Its antigen is as yet unknown.

TCRdb reprocessed the reads via MiXCR and lists one record per CDR3 protein. Seen here are approximately 170,000 distinct CDR3 sequences, approximately 17% observed once, and the top ten hold around a sixth. The CDR3 is 16 residues long. CDR1 is MDHEN and CDR2 is SYDVKM in the germline V gene. Trimming removed 4 bases from V and 2 bases from J; junction bases left unmatched: 8. This receptor was identified in a human donor in good health (CMV status not recorded). Some clones in this sample may be carry-over from other donors' samples. The chain joins TRBV28 to TRBJ1-5, with TRBD1 matching 7 bases. The sample taken for sequencing was CD8+ T cells from PBMCs. The CDR3 reads CASSSLQGTGNQPQHF. DNA for the CDR3: TGTGCCAGCAGTTCCCTACAGGGGACGGGCAATCAGCCCCAGCATTTT.